Presented here are 27 T cell receptor beta chains from one specimen sequenced in a study of blood T cell repertoires in COVID-19. Clones were sequenced by immunoSEQ multiplex PCR, and TCRdb holds only the in-frame ones, with some missing. The sample shows hundreds of thousands of clones, roughly 91% of them seen only once. The sequencing sample was made of peripheral blood. The receptors shown here come from a woman in her thirties with COVID-19, enrolled during active disease.

The chain employs TRBV27 and TRBJ1-2; maybe TRBD1 (5 bases). V was trimmed by 6 bases and J by 4 bases, leaving 9 bases between them. There are 12 residues in the CDR3. Germline CDR1 MNHEY, CDR2 SMNVEV (reference sequence). In DNA form, the CDR3 reads TGTGCCAGCAGGGGGCAGGGCTATGGCTACACCTTC. Residues: CASRGQGYGYTF.

The J gene is TRBJ2-2, the V gene TRBV5-6; 8 nucleotides align to TRBD1. Germline V gives CDR1 SGHDT, CDR2 YYEEEE. CDR3 length: 15 residues. The junction had 2 bases not matched to a gene; V was cut back by 1 base and J by 3 bases. CDR3 loop: CASSLLTGDTGELFF. CDR3 nucleotides: TGTGCCAGCAGCTTGCTGACAGGGGACACCGGGGAGCTGTTTTTT.

The chain employs TRBV27 and TRBJ2-3; D unresolved. CDR3 size: 13 residues. The germline V gene has CDR1 MNHEY and CDR2 SMNVEV (reference sequence). Trimming shortened V by 4 bases and J by 1 base, and 6 bases separated the two germline ends. The CDR3 here is CASSSQGTDTQYF. The DNA for the CDR3 is TGTGCCAGCAGTTCCCAGGGCACAGATACGCAGTATTTT.

This clone was recorded a few times. V usage is TRBV6-2 or TRBV6-3 and J usage is TRBJ1-5; D remains unclear. Germline lookup yields CDR1 MNHEY and CDR2 SVGEGT. CDR3 length: 14 amino acids. Trimming stripped 2 bases from V and 4 bases from J, with 9 bases between. Written as DNA, the CDR3 is TGTGCCAGCAGTTACGGAGGTGAGAATCAGCCCCAGCATTTT. Translated: CASSYGGENQPQHF.

This chain links TRBV6-5 with TRBJ2-3; 12 nucleotides match TRBD2. V shed 7 bases and J 6 bases; nucleotides not matched to a gene: 8. The length of the CDR3 is 15 residues. The germline gives CDR1 MNHEY, CDR2 SVGAGI. The CDR3 nucleotides read TGTGCCAGCACTGTGACTAGCGGGGGTCGGGATACGCAGTATTTT. Its protein is CASTVTSGGRDTQYF.

V usage is TRBV2 and J usage is TRBJ1-3, with 9 bases identical to TRBD1. Germline loops: CDR1 SNHLY, CDR2 FYNNEI. The CDR3 consists of 15 residues. V shed 5 bases, J shed 4 bases, and the junction held 6 bases outside the gene matches. CDR3 bases: TGTGCCAGCAGTTCCGGGACAGGGCCGGGAAACACCATATATTTT. Translation gives CASSSGTGPGNTIYF.

This clone has just one count. V gene TRBV19 combines with J gene TRBJ1-2, with 10 bases identical to TRBD1. Trimming took 5 bases from V and 8 from J; bases not matched to a gene: 5. The CDR3 consists of 13 residues. The germline gives CDR1 LNHDA, CDR2 SQIVND (reference sequence). The DNA for the CDR3 is TGTGCCAGTAGTTATGGGACAGGGGAAGGCTACACCTTC. Residues: CASSYGTGEGYTF.

The chain uses TRBV4-1 and TRBJ1-5; 9 positions match TRBD1. Germline V CDR1 and CDR2: MGHRA, YSYEKL. Trimming took 0 bases from V and 0 from J; bases not matched to a gene: 9. This CDR3 has 19 amino acids. CDR3 in amino acids: CASSQDPDRGLYSNQPQHF. CDR3 nucleotides: TGCGCCAGCAGCCAAGATCCGGACAGGGGTCTTTATAGCAATCAGCCCCAGCATTTT.

This clone appeared a single time. This rearrangement joins TRBV7-2 to TRBJ2-3; 9 bases agree with TRBD1. This CDR3 comprises 15 residues. Per germline, CDR1 SGHTA and CDR2 FQGNSA. V shed 1 base, J shed 3 bases, and the junction held 2 bases outside the gene matches. CDR3: CASSLGTGVTDTQYF. The CDR3 region has the DNA TGTGCCAGCAGCTTAGGGACAGGGGTAACAGATACGCAGTATTTT.

V gene TRBV3-1 (or the pseudogene TRBV3-2) combines with J gene TRBJ1-4, with D hard to call. V lost 2 bases to trimming and J lost 1 base, with 14 bases between them. Per germline, CDR1 LGHDT and CDR2 YNNKEL (reference sequence). The CDR3 sequence is 17 residues long. CDR3 protein: CASSQRGWKGTNEKLFF. In DNA, the CDR3 is TGTGCCAGCAGCCAACGGGGTTGGAAGGGAACTAATGAAAAACTGTTTTTT.

V is TRBV4-1 and J is TRBJ1-3, with a weak D call TRBD1 (6 bases). This CDR3 is 15 amino acids long. Per the germline V gene, CDR1 is MGHRA and CDR2 is YSYEKL. Trimming took 4 bases from V and 2 from J, leaving 12 bases between them. CDR3 protein: CASSRLGQTGNTIYF. Here the CDR3 DNA reads TGCGCCAGCAGCCGACTGGGACAAACTGGAAACACCATATATTTT.

The chain combines TRBV6-1 with TRBJ1-2; 8 positions agree with TRBD1. Unmatched junction bases numbered 0, after V lost 2 bases and J lost 1 base. CDR3 size: 14 residues. Germline V gives CDR1 MNHNS, CDR2 SASEGT. The CDR3 is CASSETGGNYGYTF. The CDR3 coding sequence is TGTGCCAGCAGTGAAACAGGGGGTAACTATGGCTACACCTTC.

The rearrangement uses TRBV27 and TRBJ2-3; possibly TRBD1 for D (7 bases). The CDR3 spans 15 residues. V lost 5 bases, J lost 3 bases, and 15 bases lay in between. Germline CDR1 reads MNHEY; CDR2 reads SMNVEV (reference sequence). The CDR3 protein is CASSQGGRGTDTQYF. CDR3 nucleotide sequence: TGTGCCAGCAGTCAGGGGGGCCGCGGGACAGATACGCAGTATTTT.

This clone was recorded only once. V usage is TRBV9 and J usage is TRBJ1-3; D not resolved. Germline V CDR1 and CDR2: SGDLS, YYNGEE. The CDR3 is 14 residues long. V shed 0 bases and J shed 8 bases, with 12 bases lying between them. The CDR3 loop is CASSVEHLRDTIYF. In DNA, the CDR3 is TGTGCCAGCAGCGTAGAACACTTGAGGGACACCATATATTTT.

The rearrangement links TRBV7-2 to TRBJ1-4; no firm D call. CDR1 is SGHTA, CDR2 FQGNSA, per germline. V was clipped by 6 bases and J by 5 bases, with 16 bases between them. CDR3 length equals 15 residues. CDR3 region: CASRKIGVENEKLFF. DNA of the CDR3: TGTGCCAGCAGGAAGATTGGAGTGGAGAATGAAAAACTGTTTTTT. The full variable domain, in which reference TRBV7-2 and TRBJ1-4 provide the parts outside the CDR3, is GAGVSQSPSNKVTEKGKDVELRCDPISGHTALYWYRQSLGQGLEFLIYFQGNSAPDKSGLPSDRFSAERTGGSVSTLTIQRTQQEDSAVYLCASRKIGVENEKLFFGSGTQLSVL.

V gene TRBV12-1 combines with J gene TRBJ2-5; the DNA was not compared with TRBD2, the D call given in the table. TRBV12-1 corresponds to a pseudogene. The CDR3 is 12 amino acids. The CDR3 protein is CASIAAGETQYF. The CDR3 DNA reads as TGTGCCAGCATCGCCGCCGGAGAGACCCAGTACTTC.

On this clone: The sample carries other DNA sequences with the same CDR3. Written as DNA, the CDR3 is TGTGCCAGCAGTGAAGCCGGGGGGGGCCAAGAGACCCAGTACTTC. Translated, it gives CASSEAGGGQETQYF. The V and J genes are TRBV6-1 and TRBJ2-5, with 8 bases lining up with TRBD2. V dropped 0 bases and J dropped 1; count of bases not matched to a gene: 1. The CDR3 sequence is 15 residues long. Germline values: CDR1 MNHNS, CDR2 SASEGT.

The chain uses TRBV15 and TRBJ2-7, with D possibly being TRBD1 (6 bases). Germline loops: CDR1 LNHNV, CDR2 YYDKDF (reference sequence). The ends were cut back, 2 bases at V and 4 bases at J, with 15 bases in the middle. The CDR3 has 15 amino acids. CDR3 sequence reads: CATSRSRDTRYEQYF. The CDR3 bases are TGTGCCACCAGCAGATCCCGGGACACACGATACGAGCAGTACTTC. The full variable domain, in which reference TRBV15 and TRBJ2-7 provide the parts outside the CDR3, is DAMVIQNPRYQVTQFGKPVTLSCSQTLNHNVMYWYQQKSSQAPKLLFHYYDKDFNNEADTPDNFQSRRPNTSFCFLDIRSPGLGDTAMYLCATSRSRDTRYEQYFGPGTRLTVT.

The chain joins TRBV9 to TRBJ2-2; D unclear. Trimming removed 4 bases at V and 4 bases at J, with 11 bases between. CDR3 size: 14 residues. From germline, CDR1 is SGDLS and CDR2 YYNGEE. The CDR3 bases are TGTGCCAGCAGCACCCGACTCATCACCGGGGAGCTGTTTTTT. As protein: CASSTRLITGELFF.

This chain uses TRBV7-2 with TRBJ1-5, with D possibly being TRBD1 (6 bases). V gave up 5 bases and J gave up 0 bases, with 23 bases separating them. This CDR3 contains 19 residues. Germline V gene sequence: CDR1 SGHTA, CDR2 FQGNSA. CDR3 sequence (DNA): TGTGCCAGCAGCCCAATTCACCACAGGGACGACTATAGCAATCAGCCCCAGCATTTT. Translation: CASSPIHHRDDYSNQPQHF.

The chain carries TRBV10-3 and TRBJ1-5; D remains unclear. Germline V gene lookup returns CDR1 ENHRY and CDR2 SYGVKD. CDR3 length equals 13 residues. V was trimmed by 6 bases and J by 4 bases, leaving 10 bases between them. CDR3 sequence reads: CAIRERENQPQHF. The CDR3 nucleotides read TGTGCCATCAGGGAGAGGGAGAATCAGCCCCAGCATTTT.

With respect to this clone: Other DNA sequences in this sample translate to the same CDR3. V usage is TRBV18 and J usage is TRBJ1-5, with D maybe TRBD1 (5 bases). Germline loops: CDR1 KGHSH, CDR2 LQKENI. The V end lost 0 bases, the J end lost 7 bases, and 7 bases lay between the germline ends. CDR3 length equals 13 residues. CDR3 amino acids: CASSPPGGQPQHF. For the CDR3, the DNA is TGTGCCAGCTCACCACCCGGGGGACAGCCCCAGCATTTT.

This clone has more than one count but fewer than ten. The chain combines TRBV6-4 with TRBJ2-3; 11 bases fit TRBD1. J gave up 4 bases and V 0 bases, and 3 bases lay outside the gene matches. Germline values: CDR1 MRHNA, CDR2 SNTAGT. The CDR3 sequence is 16 residues long. CDR3 nucleotide sequence: TGTGCCAGCAGTGACTCGGGGGGACAGGGGGCAGATACGCAGTATTTT. It yields the protein CASSDSGGQGADTQYF.

In DNA, the CDR3 is TGCGCCAGCAGCGGGTCGGGACAGGGGGGTGAAAAACTGTTTTTT. Translating it yields CASSGSGQGGEKLFF. V and J are TRBV5-1 and TRBJ1-4; 11 bases match TRBD1. V was pared by 4 bases and J by 7 bases, with 6 bases of the junction left unmatched. The V gene's germline CDR1 is SGHRS and CDR2 YFSETQ. The CDR3 loop spans 15 amino acids.

In this sample, this clone turned up a few times. The gene calls are TRBV6-9 and TRBJ1-1; TRBD1 aligns across 11 bases. V gave up 0 bases and J gave up 6 bases; unmatched junction bases: 6. The CDR3 is 16 amino acids. From germline, CDR1 is MNHGY and CDR2 SVAAGI. The CDR3 coding sequence is TGTGCCAGCAGTTATTCGCGGGGACAGGGGGTTCCTGAAGCTTTCTTT. Translation: CASSYSRGQGVPEAFF.

V usage is TRBV11-3 and J usage is TRBJ1-1; a possible D gene is TRBD1 (6 bases). Germline CDR1 SGHNT, CDR2 YENEEA. This CDR3 is built from 15 residues. The V and J ends lost 4 bases and 0 bases respectively, with 12 bases between them. The CDR3 DNA sequence: TGTGCCAGCAGCTACAGGGACAAATTGAACACTGAAGCTTTCTTT. Residues: CASSYRDKLNTEAFF.

V usage is TRBV15 and J usage is TRBJ1-1; TRBD1 is a possible D gene (6 bases). Germline CDR1 is LNHNV and CDR2 is YYDKDF (reference sequence). Trimming pared 4 bases from V and 1 base from J, leaving 13 bases between. The CDR3 runs to 15 residues. The CDR3 DNA is TGTGCCACCAGCATGTGGTCACAGGGGAACACTGAAGCTTTCTTT. Translation gives CATSMWSQGNTEAFF.